The rows below give T cell receptor beta chains drawn from one sample of a study of OX40 agonist ivuxolimab in advanced cancers. This table comes from immunoSEQ multiplex PCR, and its TCRdb copy is limited to in-frame clones, with some not included. Of about 17,000 clones in the sample, about 89% were seen once. Sample: CD4+ or CD8+ T cells sorted from blood, taken in a trial of the OX40 agonist ivuxolimab. Receptors originate from an adult with an advanced solid tumor such as melanoma, head and neck, liver or kidney cancer. Both conserved end residues are part of each CDR3. Each record gives: V gene, J gene, clone size, D gene, CDR3 protein, CDR3 DNA. D genes are given only for firm matches. Rows may omit the clone size; those that give it use once, few, many or a size class.

V gene: TRBV11-3; J gene: TRBJ1-3; clone size: NA; D gene: NA; CDR3 protein: CASSSSRELSGNTIYF; CDR3 DNA: TGTGCCAGCAGCTCCTCCAGGGAGCTCTCTGGAAACACCATATATTTT
V gene: TRBV7-9; J gene: TRBJ2-7; clone size: NA; D gene: NA; CDR3 protein: CASSSPGRAHEQYF; CDR3 DNA: TGTGCCAGCAGCTCCCCCGGCAGGGCCCACGAGCAGTACTTC
V gene: TRBV6-4; J gene: TRBJ1-1; clone size: NA; D gene: NA; CDR3 protein: CASSTFVGAREAFF; CDR3 DNA: TGTGCCAGCAGTACCTTCGTAGGAGCCCGTGAAGCTTTCTTT
V gene: TRBV27; J gene: TRBJ2-2; clone size: NA; D gene: TRBD1; CDR3 protein: CASPPQGAAGELFF; CDR3 DNA: TGTGCCTCCCCTCCACAGGGGGCGGCCGGGGAGCTGTTTTTT
V gene: TRBV6-1; J gene: TRBJ2-2; clone size: NA; D gene: TRBD1; CDR3 protein: CAGSGGDTGELFF; CDR3 DNA: TGTGCCGGTTCAGGGGGCGACACCGGGGAGCTGTTTTTT
V gene: TRBV12-5; J gene: TRBJ2-3; clone size: NA; D gene: TRBD2; CDR3 protein: CASGSTSSGGAGDTQYF; CDR3 DNA: TGTGCTAGTGGTTCAACTTCTAGCGGGGGGGCTGGAGATACGCAGTATTTT
V gene: TRBV25-1; J gene: TRBJ2-6; clone size: NA; D gene: NA; CDR3 protein: CASSDIFGQSRANVLTF; CDR3 DNA: TGTGCCAGCAGTGACATATTTGGACAAAGTCGGGCCAACGTCCTGACTTTC
V gene: TRBV7-6; J gene: TRBJ2-7; clone size: NA; D gene: NA; CDR3 protein: CASSLGGLGRDPWEQYF; CDR3 DNA: TGTGCCAGCAGCTTAGGGGGTCTCGGGAGAGACCCTTGGGAGCAGTACTTC
V gene: TRBV6-1; J gene: TRBJ1-1; clone size: NA; D gene: NA; CDR3 protein: CASSDGRGWAEAFF; CDR3 DNA: TGTGCCAGCAGTGACGGGAGGGGATGGGCTGAAGCTTTCTTT
V gene: TRBV5-4; J gene: TRBJ2-5; clone size: NA; D gene: NA; CDR3 protein: CASSPEWEETQYF; CDR3 DNA: TGTGCCAGCAGCCCGGAGTGGGAGGAGACCCAGTACTTC
V gene: TRBV7-3; J gene: TRBJ2-3; clone size: NA; D gene: TRBD2; CDR3 protein: CASSRRGGSILTDTQYF; CDR3 DNA: TGTGCCAGCAGCCGCCGGGGGGGCTCCATACTCACAGATACGCAGTATTTT
V gene: TRBV7-2; J gene: TRBJ1-2; clone size: NA; D gene: NA; CDR3 protein: CASSFRPAGVSGLDGYTF; CDR3 DNA: TGTGCCAGCAGCTTCAGACCGGCGGGGGTTTCCGGCCTAGATGGCTACACCTTC
V gene: TRBV4-1; J gene: TRBJ1-3; clone size: NA; D gene: NA; CDR3 protein: CASSFPAGTSGNTIYF; CDR3 DNA: TGCGCCAGCAGCTTCCCCGCGGGGACCTCTGGAAACACCATATATTTT
V gene: TRBV25-1; J gene: TRBJ2-3; clone size: NA; D gene: NA; CDR3 protein: CASSERYREDTQYF; CDR3 DNA: TGTGCCAGCAGTGAAAGGTACAGGGAGGATACGCAGTATTTT
V gene: TRBV2; J gene: TRBJ2-5; clone size: NA; D gene: NA; CDR3 protein: CASSDFEGGETQYF; CDR3 DNA: TGTGCCAGCAGTGACTTTGAGGGGGGGGAGACCCAGTACTTC
V gene: TRBV6-5; J gene: TRBJ2-7; clone size: once; D gene: NA; CDR3 protein: CASSYSLGRVYEQYF; CDR3 DNA: TGTGCCAGCAGTTACTCGTTGGGGAGAGTTTACGAGCAGTACTTC
V gene: TRBV21-1; J gene: TRBJ1-3; clone size: NA; D gene: NA; CDR3 protein: CASSNGAGGEGNTIYF; CDR3 DNA: TGTGCCAGCAGCAACGGGGCAGGGGGCGAGGGAAACACCATATATTTT